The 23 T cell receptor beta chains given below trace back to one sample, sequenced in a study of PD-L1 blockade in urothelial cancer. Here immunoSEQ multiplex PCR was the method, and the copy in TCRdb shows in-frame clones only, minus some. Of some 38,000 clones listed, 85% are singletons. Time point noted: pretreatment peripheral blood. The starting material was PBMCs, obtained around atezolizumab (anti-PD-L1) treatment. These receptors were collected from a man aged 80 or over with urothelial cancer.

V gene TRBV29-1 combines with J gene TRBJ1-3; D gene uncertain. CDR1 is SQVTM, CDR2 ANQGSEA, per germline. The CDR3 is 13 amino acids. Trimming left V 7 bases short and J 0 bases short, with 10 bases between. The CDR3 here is CSADGVSGNTIYF. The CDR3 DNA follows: TGCAGCGCCGACGGGGTCTCTGGAAACACCATATATTTT.

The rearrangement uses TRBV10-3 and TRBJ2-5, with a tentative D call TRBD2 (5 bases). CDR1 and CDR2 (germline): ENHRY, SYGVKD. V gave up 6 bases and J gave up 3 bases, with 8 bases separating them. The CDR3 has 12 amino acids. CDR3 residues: CAISPGKETQYF. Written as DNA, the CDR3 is TGTGCCATCAGCCCCGGGAAAGAGACCCAGTACTTC.

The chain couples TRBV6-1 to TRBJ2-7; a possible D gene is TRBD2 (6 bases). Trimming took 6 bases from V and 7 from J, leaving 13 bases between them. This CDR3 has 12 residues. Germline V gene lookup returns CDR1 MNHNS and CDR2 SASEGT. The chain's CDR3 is CASSPGRGEQYF. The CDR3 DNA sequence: TGTGCCAGCAGCCCCGGGAGAGGGGAGCAGTACTTC.

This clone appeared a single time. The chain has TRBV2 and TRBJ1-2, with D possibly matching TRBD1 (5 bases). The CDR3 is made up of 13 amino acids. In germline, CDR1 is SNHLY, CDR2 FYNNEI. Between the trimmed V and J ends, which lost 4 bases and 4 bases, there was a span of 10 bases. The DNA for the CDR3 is TGTGCCAGCAGTGGGGCGACAGTCTATGGCTACACCTTC. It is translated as CASSGATVYGYTF.

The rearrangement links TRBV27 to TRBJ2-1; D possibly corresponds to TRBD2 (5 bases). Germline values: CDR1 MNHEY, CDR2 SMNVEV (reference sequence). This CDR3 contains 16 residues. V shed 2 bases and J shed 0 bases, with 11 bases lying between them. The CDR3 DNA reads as TGTGCCAGCAGTTTAAGGGTAGCGCTCTCCTACAATGAGCAGTTCTTC. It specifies CASSLRVALSYNEQFF.

CDR3 sequence reads: CSAHSKETQYF. The CDR3 DNA sequence: TGCAGTGCACACAGTAAGGAGACCCAGTACTTC. The chain employs TRBV20-1 and TRBJ2-5; D is uncertain. Trimming shortened V by 6 bases and J by 5 bases, and 10 bases separated the two germline ends. CDR1 is DFQATT and CDR2 is SNEGSKA in the germline V gene (reference sequence). CDR3 size: 11 residues.

CDR3 sequence reads: CASSPNQGELFF. CDR3 bases: TGCGCCAGCAGCCCGAATCAGGGGGAGCTGTTTTTT. The gene calls are TRBV5-1 and TRBJ2-2; no firm D call. Germline CDR1 is SGHRS and CDR2 is YFSETQ. Trimming pared 4 bases from V and 8 bases from J, leaving 9 bases between. The CDR3 has 12 amino acids.

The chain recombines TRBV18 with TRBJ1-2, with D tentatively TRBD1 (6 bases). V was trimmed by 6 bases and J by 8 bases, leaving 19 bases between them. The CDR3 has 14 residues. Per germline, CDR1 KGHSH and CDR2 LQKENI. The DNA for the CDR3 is TGTGCCAGCTCGTCAGACAGGTTCGGTTCCGGCTACACCTTC. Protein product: CASSSDRFGSGYTF.

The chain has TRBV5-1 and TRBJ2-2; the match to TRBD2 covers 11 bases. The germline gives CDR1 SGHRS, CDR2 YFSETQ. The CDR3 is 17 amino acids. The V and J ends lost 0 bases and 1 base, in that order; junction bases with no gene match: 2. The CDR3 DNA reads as TGCGCCAGCAGCTTGGAACTAGCGGGAGAGAACACCGGGGAGCTGTTTTTT. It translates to CASSLELAGENTGELFF.

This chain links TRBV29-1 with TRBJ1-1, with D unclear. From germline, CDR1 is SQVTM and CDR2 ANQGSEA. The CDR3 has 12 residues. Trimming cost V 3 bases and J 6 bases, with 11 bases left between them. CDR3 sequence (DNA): TGCAGCGTTGATCGGGGATACGCTGAAGCTTTCTTT. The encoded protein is CSVDRGYAEAFF.

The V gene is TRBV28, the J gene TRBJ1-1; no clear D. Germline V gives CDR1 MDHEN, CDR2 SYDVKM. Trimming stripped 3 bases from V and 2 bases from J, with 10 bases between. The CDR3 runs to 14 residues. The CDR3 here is CASSLPQLNTEAFF. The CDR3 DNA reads TGTGCCAGCAGTTTGCCCCAGTTAAACACTGAAGCTTTCTTT.

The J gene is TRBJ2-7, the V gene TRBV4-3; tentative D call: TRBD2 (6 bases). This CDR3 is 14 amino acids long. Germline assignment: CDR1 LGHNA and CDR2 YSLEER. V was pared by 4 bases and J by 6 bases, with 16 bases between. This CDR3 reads CASSPRTGEGEQYF. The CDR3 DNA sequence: TGCGCCAGCAGCCCGCGGACGGGAGAAGGCGAGCAGTACTTC.

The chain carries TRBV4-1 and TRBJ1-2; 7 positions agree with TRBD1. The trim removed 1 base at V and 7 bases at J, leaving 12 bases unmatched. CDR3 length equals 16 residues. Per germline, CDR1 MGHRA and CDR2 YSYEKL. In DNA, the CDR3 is TGCGCCAGCAGCCAAGGTCATTTGACAGGGAATCTTGGCTACACCTTC. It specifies CASSQGHLTGNLGYTF.

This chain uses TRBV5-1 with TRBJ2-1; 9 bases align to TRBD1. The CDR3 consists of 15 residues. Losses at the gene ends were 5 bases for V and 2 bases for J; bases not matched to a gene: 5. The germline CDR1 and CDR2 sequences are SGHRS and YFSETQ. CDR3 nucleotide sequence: TGCGCCAGCAGGGGGGGACAGGGACCCTACAATGAGCAGTTCTTC. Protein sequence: CASRGGQGPYNEQFF.

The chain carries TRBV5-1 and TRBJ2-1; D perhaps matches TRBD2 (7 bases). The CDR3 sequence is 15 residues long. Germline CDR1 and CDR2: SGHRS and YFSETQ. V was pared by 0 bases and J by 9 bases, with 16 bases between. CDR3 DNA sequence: TGCGCCAGCAGCTTGGGCTCGCAAGGGGGGGGTGAGCAGTTCTTC. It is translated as CASSLGSQGGGEQFF.

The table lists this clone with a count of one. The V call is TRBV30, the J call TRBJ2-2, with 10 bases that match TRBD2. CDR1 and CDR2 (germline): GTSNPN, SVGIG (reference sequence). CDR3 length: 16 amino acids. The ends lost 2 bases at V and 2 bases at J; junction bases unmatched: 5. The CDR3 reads CAWSLAGGFNTGELFF. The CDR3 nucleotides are TGTGCCTGGAGTTTAGCGGGGGGATTTAACACCGGGGAGCTGTTTTTT.

The CDR3 sequence is CASSPGPTGELFF. The DNA for the CDR3 is TGTGCCAGCAGCCCGGGTCCCACCGGGGAGCTGTTTTTT. This sequence joins TRBV5-4 and TRBJ2-2, with D unresolved. Trimming removed 4 bases at V and 4 bases at J, with 8 bases between. The CDR3 runs to 13 residues. In germline, CDR1 is SGHNT, CDR2 YYREEE (reference sequence). Combining the CDR3 with reference TRBV5-4 and TRBJ2-2 gives the whole variable domain ETGVTQSPTHLIKTRGQQVTLRCSSQSGHNTVSWYQQALGQGPQFIFQYYREEENGRGNFPPRFSGLQFPNYSSELNVNALELDDSALYLCASSPGPTGELFFGEGSRLTVL.

CDR3 coding DNA: TGTGCCAGCAGTTACCAGGGCGGGAGGCACAAAAACATTCAGTACTTC. This encodes CASSYQGGRHKNIQYF. The rearrangement joins TRBV27 to TRBJ2-4; 8 bases map to TRBD2. J lost 3 bases, V lost 4 bases, and 8 bases had no gene match. CDR1 is MNHEY, CDR2 SMNVEV, per germline (reference sequence). This CDR3 has 16 amino acids.

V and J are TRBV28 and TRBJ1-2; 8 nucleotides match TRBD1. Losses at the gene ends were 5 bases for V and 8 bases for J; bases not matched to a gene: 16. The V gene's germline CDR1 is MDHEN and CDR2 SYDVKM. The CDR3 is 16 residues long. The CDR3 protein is CASSPGTGVPMGGYTF. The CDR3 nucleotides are TGTGCCAGCAGTCCCGGGACAGGTGTCCCGATGGGAGGCTACACCTTC.

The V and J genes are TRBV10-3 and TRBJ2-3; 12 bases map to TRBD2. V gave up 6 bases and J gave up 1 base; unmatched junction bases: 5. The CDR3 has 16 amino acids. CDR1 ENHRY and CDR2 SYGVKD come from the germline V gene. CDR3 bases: TGTGCCATCAGCAACAGACTAGCGGGAGGCACAGATACGCAGTATTTT. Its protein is CAISNRLAGGTDTQYF.

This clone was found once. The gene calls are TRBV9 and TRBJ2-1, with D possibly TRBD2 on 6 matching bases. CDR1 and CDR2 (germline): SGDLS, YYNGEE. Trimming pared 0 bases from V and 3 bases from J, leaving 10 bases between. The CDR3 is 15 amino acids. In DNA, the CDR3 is TGTGCCAGCAGCGTAGCCGCTAGCGTCTACAATGAGCAGTTCTTC. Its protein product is CASSVAASVYNEQFF.

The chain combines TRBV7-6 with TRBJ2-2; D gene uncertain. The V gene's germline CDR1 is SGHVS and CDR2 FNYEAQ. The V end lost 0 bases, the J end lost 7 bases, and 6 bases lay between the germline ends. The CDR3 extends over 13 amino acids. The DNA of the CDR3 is TGTGCCAGCAGCTTAGCTGGCGGCGGGGAGCTGTTTTTT. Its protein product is CASSLAGGGELFF.

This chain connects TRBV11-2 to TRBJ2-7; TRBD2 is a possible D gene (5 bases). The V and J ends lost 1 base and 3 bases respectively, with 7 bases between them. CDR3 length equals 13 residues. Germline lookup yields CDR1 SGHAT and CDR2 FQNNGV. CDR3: CASSLGGFYEQYF. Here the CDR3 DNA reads TGTGCCAGCAGCTTAGGCGGGTTCTACGAGCAGTACTTC.